A single T cell receptor beta chain is shown here with its context. This clone's antigen is unknown. No base-level quality is on record; no much larger clone is a single base apart. Every donor was a healthy Caucasian. Three pairs of female monozygotic twins, all aged roughly 18 to 30 years, made up the twin cohort. CD4+ and CD8+ T cell populations were isolated with positive isolation kits from Invitrogen. The library was made by 5' RACE. Sequenced on an Illumina HiSeq 2000. Template switching added a universal primer binding site, and the final cDNA carried a unique molecular identifier that allowed TCR cDNA molecules to be counted accurately. Specific primers in the conserved constant-segment region were used to synthesize first-strand cDNA for TCR alpha and beta chains. Each cDNA library was double barcoded, with a SMART-Mk sample barcode plus Illumina barcodes, to control for contamination. TruSeq adapter sequences, together with Illumina sample barcodes, were added in two successive PCR steps. The TCR alpha and beta cDNA libraries were sequenced on the Illumina HiSeq platform using custom primers. The original methods were these. MiGEC was used to process raw reads and extract unique molecular identifiers, and MiXCR was used to find CDR3 positions. For each individual, recombination models were inferred using an EM algorithm with the repgenHMM and IGoR tools. Shared clonotypes were analyzed with the tcR package in R, and sharing was normalized by the product of cloneset sizes. To study raw recombination without the effects of thymic and clonal selection, out-of-frame nonproductive sequences were analyzed. The raw public data were reprocessed by TCRdb itself: fastp quality trimming at Q25, MiXCR clonotype calling, in-frame beta chains only. Every CDR3 protein is listed once, alongside the most common genes and DNA of its rows. It is TCRdb's table, rather than the study itself, that gives the V and J calls and clone size. Recorded for this sample are approximately 490,000 distinct CDR3 sequences; 20% to 25% of them occurred a single time. The ten most abundant clones make up around 0.5% of the sample.

The sample comes from a study of identical twins (dated by TCRdb to about 2016). Study-wide context: To test whether fetal clonotypes persist, the study used deep sequencing on TCR alpha and beta repertoires from monozygotic twins, unrelated adults of various ages, and cord blood. To rule out contamination, replicate twin experiments were performed at different times with different library preparation protocols.

The paper as a whole reports these results and caveats: Because the same donors could not be followed over many years, the conclusions depended on cross-sectional statistical analysis. In beta out-of-frame sequences, excess twin sharing was weaker, because having fewer shared sequences lowered the signal-to-noise ratio. Out-of-frame TCR alpha sequences shared between twins showed an excess of low generation-probability sequences compared with coincidental sharing between unrelated individuals. Abundant cord blood beta clonotypes carried fewer insertions; young adult naive repertoires showed a weaker similar trend, while memory repertoires showed none. Invariant T cells such as MAIT and iNKT could partly confound zero-insertion analyses, though diverse VJ usage argued against this for most clonotypes. In monozygotic twins, recombination models systematically underestimated out-of-frame TCR alpha sharing, but the models matched the sharing seen between unrelated individuals.

CDR1 and CDR2, looked up from the germline V gene, are SGHDT and YYEEEE. V drops 1 base and J drops 2 bases, leaving 6 bases in between. Measured from the cysteine to the phenylalanine, the CDR3 is 13 residues long. Only the CDR3 portion is preserved as DNA: 39 bases, with reading frame beginning at the first base. Separately, the same data were catalogued under a study of yellow fever vaccine responses in identical twins. From the second report: The T cell response to vaccination in identical twins was reported by the authors to appear partly convergent and partly personalized. In identical twins, the study followed T cell clones that responded to the vaccine with precision.

Material for sequencing was CD4+ T cells sorted from blood. The sequence links TRBV5-6 to TRBJ1-2; D gene: possibly TRBD1, on 5 matching bases. The origin of this receptor is a young woman in good health. The CDR3 region reads CASSLPGNYGYTF. The nucleotide sequence is given as TGTGCCAGCAGCTTGCCAGGGAACTATGGCTACACCTTC.